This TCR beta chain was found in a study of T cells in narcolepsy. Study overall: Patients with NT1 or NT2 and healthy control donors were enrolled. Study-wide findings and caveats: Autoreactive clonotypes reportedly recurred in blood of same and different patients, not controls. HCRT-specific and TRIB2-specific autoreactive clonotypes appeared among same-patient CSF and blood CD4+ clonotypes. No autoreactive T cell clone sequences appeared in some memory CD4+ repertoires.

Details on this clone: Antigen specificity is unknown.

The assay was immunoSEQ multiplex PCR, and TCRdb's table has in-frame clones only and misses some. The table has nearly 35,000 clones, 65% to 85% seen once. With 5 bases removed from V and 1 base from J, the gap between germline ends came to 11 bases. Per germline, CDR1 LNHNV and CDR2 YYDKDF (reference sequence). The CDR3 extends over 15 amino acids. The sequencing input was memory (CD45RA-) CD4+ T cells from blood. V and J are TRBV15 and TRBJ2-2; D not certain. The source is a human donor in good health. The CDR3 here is CATSRALRNTGELFF. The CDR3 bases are TGTGCCACCAGCCGTGCGCTCCGGAACACCGGGGAGCTGTTTTTT.